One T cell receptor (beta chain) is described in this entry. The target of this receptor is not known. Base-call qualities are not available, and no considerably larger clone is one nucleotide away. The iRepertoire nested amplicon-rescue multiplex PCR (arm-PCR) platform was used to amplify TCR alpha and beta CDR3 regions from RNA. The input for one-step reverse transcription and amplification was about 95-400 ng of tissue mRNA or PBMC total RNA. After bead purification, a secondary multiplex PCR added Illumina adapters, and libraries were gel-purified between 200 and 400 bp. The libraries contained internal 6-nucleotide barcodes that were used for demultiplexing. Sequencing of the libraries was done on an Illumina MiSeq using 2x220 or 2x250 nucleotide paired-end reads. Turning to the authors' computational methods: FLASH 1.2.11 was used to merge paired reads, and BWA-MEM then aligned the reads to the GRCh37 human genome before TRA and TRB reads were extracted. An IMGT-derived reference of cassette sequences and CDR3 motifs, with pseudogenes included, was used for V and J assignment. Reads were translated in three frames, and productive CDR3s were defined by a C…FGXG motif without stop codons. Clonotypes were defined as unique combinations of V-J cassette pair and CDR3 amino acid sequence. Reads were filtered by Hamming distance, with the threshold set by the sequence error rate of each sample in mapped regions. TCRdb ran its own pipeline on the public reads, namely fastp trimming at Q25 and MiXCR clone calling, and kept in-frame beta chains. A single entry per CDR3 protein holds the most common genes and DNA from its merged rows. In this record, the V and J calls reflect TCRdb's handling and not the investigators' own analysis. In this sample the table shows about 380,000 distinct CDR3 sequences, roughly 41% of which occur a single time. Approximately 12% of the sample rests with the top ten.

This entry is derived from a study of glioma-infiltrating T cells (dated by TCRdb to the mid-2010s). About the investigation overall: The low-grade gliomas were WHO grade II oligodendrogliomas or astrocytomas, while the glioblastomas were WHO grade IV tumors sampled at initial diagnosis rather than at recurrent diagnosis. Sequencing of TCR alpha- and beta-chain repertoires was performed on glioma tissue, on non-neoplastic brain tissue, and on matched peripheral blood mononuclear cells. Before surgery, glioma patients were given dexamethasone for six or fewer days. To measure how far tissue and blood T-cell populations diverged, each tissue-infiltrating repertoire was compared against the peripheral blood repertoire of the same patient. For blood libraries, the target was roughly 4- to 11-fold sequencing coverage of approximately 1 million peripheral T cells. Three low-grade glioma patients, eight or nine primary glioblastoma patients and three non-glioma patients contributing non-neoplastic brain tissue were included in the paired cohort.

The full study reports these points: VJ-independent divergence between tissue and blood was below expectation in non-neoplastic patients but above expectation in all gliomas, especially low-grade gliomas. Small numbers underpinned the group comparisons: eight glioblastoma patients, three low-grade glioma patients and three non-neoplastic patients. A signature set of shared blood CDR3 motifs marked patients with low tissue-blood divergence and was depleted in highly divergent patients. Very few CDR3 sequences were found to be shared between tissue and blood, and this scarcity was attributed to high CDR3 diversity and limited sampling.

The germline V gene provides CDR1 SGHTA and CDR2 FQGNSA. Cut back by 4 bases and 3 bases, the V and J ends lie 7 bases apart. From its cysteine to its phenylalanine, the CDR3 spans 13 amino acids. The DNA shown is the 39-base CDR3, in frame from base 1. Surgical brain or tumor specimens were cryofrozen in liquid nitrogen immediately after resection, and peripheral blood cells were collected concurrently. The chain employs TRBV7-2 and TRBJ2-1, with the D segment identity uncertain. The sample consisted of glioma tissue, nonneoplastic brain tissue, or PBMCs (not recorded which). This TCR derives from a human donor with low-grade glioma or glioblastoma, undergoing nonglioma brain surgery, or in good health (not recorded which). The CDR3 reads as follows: CASSSSNYNEQFF. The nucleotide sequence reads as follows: TGTGCCAGCAGCTCCAGCAACTACAATGAGCAGTTCTTC.